This T cell receptor beta chain stems from a study of cytomegalovirus exposure and HLA in healthy donors. Study-level findings and limits: Later, TCR association rates were found to vary by HLA locus, highest for DRB1 and lowest for HLA-C.

Germline loops: CDR1 SGHDT, CDR2 YYEEEE. The CDR3 has 15 residues. V gave up 4 bases and J gave up 0 bases, with 14 bases separating them. With regard to this clone: Its antigen is currently unknown.

The PCR had 60 Vbeta and 13 Jbeta primers. Generated by immunoSEQ multiplex PCR, the TCRdb table keeps only in-frame clones and is missing some. The top ten clones hold under 2.5% of a sample with roughly 120,000 clones, roughly 15% of them seen once. This clonotype was sampled from a woman younger than 30 in good health and CMV-seronegative. Specimen: PBMCs. The chain is built from TRBV5-6 and TRBJ2-7; D possibly corresponds to TRBD1 (6 bases). CDR3 nucleotide sequence: TGTGCCAGCAGCCATCGGACAGCCCACTCCTACGAGCAGTACTTC. As protein: CASSHRTAHSYEQYF.